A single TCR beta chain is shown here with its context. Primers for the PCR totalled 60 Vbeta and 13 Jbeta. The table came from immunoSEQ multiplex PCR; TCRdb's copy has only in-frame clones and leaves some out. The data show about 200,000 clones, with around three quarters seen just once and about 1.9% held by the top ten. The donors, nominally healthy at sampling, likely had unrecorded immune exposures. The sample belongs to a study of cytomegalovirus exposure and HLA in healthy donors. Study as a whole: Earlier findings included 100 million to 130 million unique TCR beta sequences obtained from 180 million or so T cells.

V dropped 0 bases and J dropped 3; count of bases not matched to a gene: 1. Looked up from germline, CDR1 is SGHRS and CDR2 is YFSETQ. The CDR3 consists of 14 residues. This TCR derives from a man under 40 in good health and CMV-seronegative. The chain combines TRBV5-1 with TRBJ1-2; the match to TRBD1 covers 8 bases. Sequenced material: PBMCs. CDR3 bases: TGCGCCAGCAGCTTGGGACAGGGGCACTATGGCTACACCTTC. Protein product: CASSLGQGHYGYTF.